Listed below are T cell receptor beta chains from one sample, sequenced in a study of blood T cell repertoires in COVID-19. The repertoire was sequenced with immunoSEQ multiplex PCR; TCRdb's copy has only in-frame clones and lacks some. Among over 250,000 clones listed, around nine tenths were seen once. Sequenced input: PBMCs or T cells enriched from blood (not recorded which). These receptors were obtained from a man aged 55 to 70 who had recovered from COVID-19. Each CDR3 is given with its conserved first and last residue. D genes are given only for firm matches. Only part of the rows carry a size: once, few, many, or a class if the clone is expanded.

D gene: .; J gene: TRBJ1-6; V gene: TRBV7-5; clone size: .; CDR3 length: 17; CDR3 protein: CARSPGGDSLLNSPLHF; CDR3 DNA: TGTGCCAGAAGCCCCGGGGGGGACTCCCTTTTAAATTCACCCCTCCACTTT
D gene: TRBD1; J gene: TRBJ2-1; V gene: TRBV24-1; clone size: few; CDR3 length: 14; CDR3 protein: CATSDLWTGGEQFF; CDR3 DNA: TGTGCCACCAGTGATTTGTGGACAGGGGGTGAGCAGTTCTTC
D gene: .; J gene: TRBJ1-4; V gene: TRBV7-2; clone size: .; CDR3 length: 13; CDR3 protein: CASRSGVNEKLFF; CDR3 DNA: TGTGCCAGCAGGAGCGGGGTTAATGAAAAACTGTTTTTT
D gene: .; J gene: TRBJ1-1; V gene: TRBV27; clone size: .; CDR3 length: 17; CDR3 protein: CASSLLPLPTENTEAFF; CDR3 DNA: TGTGCCAGCAGTTTACTGCCCCTACCGACAGAGAACACTGAAGCTTTCTTT
D gene: .; J gene: TRBJ2-1; V gene: TRBV6-5; clone size: .; CDR3 length: 15; CDR3 protein: CASRAITGPYNEQFF; CDR3 DNA: TGTGCCAGCAGGGCCATTACAGGGCCCTACAATGAGCAGTTCTTC
D gene: TRBD1; J gene: TRBJ1-6; V gene: TRBV5-5; clone size: .; CDR3 length: 16; CDR3 protein: CASSLVPTGTNSPLHF; CDR3 DNA: TGTGCCAGCAGCTTGGTCCCGACAGGGACTAATTCACCCCTCCACTTT
D gene: TRBD1; J gene: TRBJ2-5; V gene: TRBV7-6; clone size: .; CDR3 length: 14; CDR3 protein: CASSLERQGGTQYF; CDR3 DNA: TGTGCCAGCAGCTTAGAGAGACAGGGGGGGACCCAGTACTTC
D gene: .; J gene: TRBJ2-1; V gene: TRBV4-2; clone size: .; CDR3 length: 15; CDR3 protein: CASSQDRTPTDEQFF; CDR3 DNA: TGTGCCAGCAGCCAAGACAGGACTCCTACCGATGAGCAGTTCTTC
D gene: TRBD2; J gene: TRBJ2-7; V gene: TRBV7-9; clone size: .; CDR3 length: 19; CDR3 protein: CASSPTLAGVVSQVNEQYF; CDR3 DNA: TGTGCCAGCAGCCCCACCCTAGCGGGGGTAGTCTCTCAGGTTAACGAGCAGTACTTC
D gene: .; J gene: TRBJ2-7; V gene: TRBV7-2; clone size: .; CDR3 length: 14; CDR3 protein: CASSLLLALQEQYF; CDR3 DNA: TGTGCCAGCAGCTTACTCCTAGCGCTACAAGAGCAGTACTTC
D gene: TRBD1; J gene: TRBJ1-1; V gene: TRBV20-1; clone size: .; CDR3 length: 14; CDR3 protein: CSASRTGPNTEAFF; CDR3 DNA: TGCAGTGCTAGTAGGACAGGGCCGAACACTGAAGCTTTCTTT
D gene: .; J gene: TRBJ1-2; V gene: TRBV6-5; clone size: .; CDR3 length: 13; CDR3 protein: CASSQVPIYGYTF; CDR3 DNA: TGTGCCAGTTCACAGGTTCCGATCTATGGCTACACCTTC
D gene: .; J gene: TRBJ1-1; V gene: TRBV3-1/TRBV3-2; clone size: few; CDR3 length: 16; CDR3 protein: CASSPNSAGANTEAFF; CDR3 DNA: TGTGCCAGCAGCCCCAATTCAGCAGGGGCGAACACTGAAGCTTTCTTT
D gene: .; J gene: TRBJ1-3; V gene: TRBV19; clone size: .; CDR3 length: 14; CDR3 protein: CASSKPGSGNTIYF; CDR3 DNA: TGTGCCAGTAGTAAACCCGGCTCTGGAAACACCATATATTTT
D gene: .; J gene: TRBJ1-1; V gene: TRBV15; clone size: .; CDR3 length: 13; CDR3 protein: CATSIEKNTEAFF; CDR3 DNA: TGTGCCACCAGCATCGAGAAGAACACTGAAGCTTTCTTT
D gene: .; J gene: TRBJ2-7; V gene: TRBV28; clone size: once; CDR3 length: 16; CDR3 protein: CASRPLVQFLRGEQYF; CDR3 DNA: TGTGCCAGCAGACCTCTCGTCCAATTTCTGCGGGGCGAGCAGTACTTC
D gene: TRBD2; J gene: TRBJ2-7; V gene: TRBV7-7; clone size: once; CDR3 length: 13; CDR3 protein: CASSRDYWGEQYF; CDR3 DNA: TGTGCTAGCAGCCGGGACTACTGGGGCGAGCAGTACTTC
D gene: TRBD2; J gene: TRBJ2-1; V gene: TRBV29-1; clone size: few; CDR3 length: 13; CDR3 protein: CSASSGVYNEQFF; CDR3 DNA: TGCAGCGCCTCTAGCGGGGTTTACAATGAGCAGTTCTTC
D gene: .; J gene: TRBJ1-5; V gene: TRBV6-5; clone size: .; CDR3 length: 14; CDR3 protein: CASARGPREGPQHF; CDR3 DNA: TGTGCCAGCGCCCGGGGCCCCCGGGAGGGGCCCCAGCATTTT
D gene: TRBD1; J gene: TRBJ1-4; V gene: TRBV30; clone size: .; CDR3 length: 12; CDR3 protein: CAWTRTGEKLFF; CDR3 DNA: TGTGCCTGGACTAGGACAGGTGAAAAACTGTTTTTT
D gene: .; J gene: TRBJ1-2; V gene: TRBV5-1; clone size: .; CDR3 length: 14; CDR3 protein: CASSLERVNYGYTF; CDR3 DNA: TGCGCCAGCAGCCTGGAGAGGGTTAACTATGGCTACACCTTC
D gene: .; J gene: TRBJ2-4; V gene: TRBV5-1; clone size: .; CDR3 length: 16; CDR3 protein: CASSLGQEHLKNIQYF; CDR3 DNA: TGCGCCAGCAGCTTGGGACAGGAGCACCTTAAAAACATTCAGTACTTC
D gene: TRBD1; J gene: TRBJ1-6; V gene: TRBV6-1; clone size: .; CDR3 length: 17; CDR3 protein: CASSGQTGTGSLSPLHF; CDR3 DNA: TGTGCCAGCAGTGGTCAGACCGGGACAGGGTCTCTTTCACCCCTCCACTTT
D gene: TRBD1; J gene: TRBJ2-7; V gene: TRBV5-1; clone size: .; CDR3 length: 14; CDR3 protein: CASSLGQGSYEQYF; CDR3 DNA: TGCGCCAGCAGCTTGGGACAGGGGTCCTACGAGCAGTACTTC
D gene: .; J gene: TRBJ2-5; V gene: TRBV3-1/TRBV3-2; clone size: .; CDR3 length: 15; CDR3 protein: CASSLSQGPQETQYF; CDR3 DNA: TGTGCCAGCAGCCTGTCCCAGGGTCCACAAGAGACCCAGTACTTC
D gene: .; J gene: TRBJ1-1; V gene: TRBV2; clone size: .; CDR3 length: 14; CDR3 protein: CASLEGAGATEAFF; CDR3 DNA: TGTGCCAGCCTGGAAGGGGCCGGTGCGACTGAAGCTTTCTTT
D gene: .; J gene: TRBJ1-1; V gene: TRBV18; clone size: .; CDR3 length: 13; CDR3 protein: CASRTKRNTEAFF; CDR3 DNA: TGTGCCAGCCGCACCAAGAGAAACACTGAAGCTTTCTTT
D gene: .; J gene: TRBJ1-2; V gene: TRBV19; clone size: .; CDR3 length: 13; CDR3 protein: CATTREGGYGYTF; CDR3 DNA: TGTGCCACCACCAGGGAGGGCGGCTATGGCTACACCTTC
D gene: .; J gene: TRBJ2-7; V gene: TRBV5-1; clone size: .; CDR3 length: 14; CDR3 protein: CASSLVQGPYEQYF; CDR3 DNA: TGCGCCAGCAGCTTGGTGCAGGGCCCCTACGAGCAGTACTTC
D gene: TRBD2; J gene: TRBJ2-5; V gene: TRBV27; clone size: .; CDR3 length: 15; CDR3 protein: CASSSRGTSGTTQYF; CDR3 DNA: TGTGCCAGCAGTTCGCGAGGGACTAGCGGTACGACCCAGTACTTC
D gene: TRBD1; J gene: TRBJ2-5; V gene: TRBV11-2; clone size: .; CDR3 length: 13; CDR3 protein: CASSWDRGETQYF; CDR3 DNA: TGTGCCAGCAGCTGGGACAGGGGAGAGACCCAGTACTTC
D gene: .; J gene: TRBJ2-1; V gene: TRBV20-1; clone size: .; CDR3 length: 11; CDR3 protein: CSASPRNEQFF; CDR3 DNA: TGCAGTGCTAGCCCCAGGAATGAGCAGTTCTTC
D gene: TRBD2; J gene: TRBJ2-1; V gene: TRBV7-3; clone size: .; CDR3 length: 15; CDR3 protein: CASSPGTSGYNEQFF; CDR3 DNA: TGTGCCAGCAGCCCCGGGACTAGCGGCTACAATGAGCAGTTCTTC
D gene: .; J gene: TRBJ1-5; V gene: TRBV21-1; clone size: .; CDR3 length: 14; CDR3 protein: CASSKVKDEGPQHF; CDR3 DNA: TGTGCCAGCAGCAAAGTGAAGGATGAGGGGCCCCAGCATTTT
D gene: TRBD1; J gene: TRBJ1-4; V gene: TRBV18; clone size: .; CDR3 length: 16; CDR3 protein: CASSGQQGAPNEKLFF; CDR3 DNA: TGTGCCAGCTCAGGCCAGCAGGGGGCGCCTAATGAAAAACTGTTTTTT
D gene: TRBD1; J gene: TRBJ1-2; V gene: TRBV27; clone size: .; CDR3 length: 19; CDR3 protein: CASSLSKTGAAPYLYGYTF; CDR3 DNA: TGTGCCAGCAGTTTATCAAAAACAGGGGCCGCTCCGTACCTATATGGCTACACCTTC
D gene: TRBD1; J gene: TRBJ2-7; V gene: TRBV7-9; clone size: .; CDR3 length: 15; CDR3 protein: CASSKWTGGGYEQYF; CDR3 DNA: TGTGCCAGCAGTAAATGGACAGGAGGCGGATACGAGCAGTACTTC
D gene: TRBD1; J gene: TRBJ1-5; V gene: TRBV27; clone size: .; CDR3 length: 14; CDR3 protein: CASRGQGGNQPQHF; CDR3 DNA: TGTGCCAGCAGGGGACAGGGTGGGAATCAGCCCCAGCATTTT
D gene: .; J gene: TRBJ1-5; V gene: TRBV27; clone size: .; CDR3 length: 16; CDR3 protein: CASRRTGLLSGQPQHF; CDR3 DNA: TGTGCCAGCAGGCGAACAGGGCTCCTAAGCGGTCAGCCCCAGCATTTT
D gene: .; J gene: TRBJ1-1; V gene: TRBV18; clone size: .; CDR3 length: 15; CDR3 protein: CASSPRQEMNTEAFF; CDR3 DNA: TGTGCCAGCTCACCTCGACAGGAAATGAACACTGAAGCTTTCTTT
D gene: .; J gene: TRBJ1-5; V gene: TRBV15; clone size: .; CDR3 length: 15; CDR3 protein: CATSRDRQGLQPQHF; CDR3 DNA: TGTGCCACCAGCAGAGATCGGCAGGGGTTGCAGCCCCAGCATTTT
D gene: .; J gene: TRBJ1-1; V gene: TRBV5-1; clone size: .; CDR3 length: 14; CDR3 protein: CASSFTFMNTEAFF; CDR3 DNA: TGCGCCAGCAGCTTTACTTTCATGAACACTGAAGCTTTCTTT
D gene: TRBD1; J gene: TRBJ1-4; V gene: TRBV5-1; clone size: .; CDR3 length: 14; CDR3 protein: CASSIGQDNEKLFF; CDR3 DNA: TGCGCCAGCAGCATAGGACAGGATAATGAAAAACTGTTTTTT
D gene: TRBD1; J gene: TRBJ2-5; V gene: TRBV5-4; clone size: .; CDR3 length: 15; CDR3 protein: CASSLVGTEKETQYF; CDR3 DNA: TGTGCCAGCAGCTTGGTTGGGACAGAGAAAGAGACCCAGTACTTC
D gene: .; J gene: TRBJ2-2; V gene: TRBV18; clone size: .; CDR3 length: 15; CDR3 protein: CASSPSGSHTGELFF; CDR3 DNA: TGTGCCAGCTCACCGAGCGGGTCACACACCGGGGAGCTGTTTTTT
D gene: .; J gene: TRBJ2-5; V gene: TRBV2; clone size: .; CDR3 length: 13; CDR3 protein: CASSDRRKETQYF; CDR3 DNA: TGTGCCAGCAGTGACAGAAGAAAAGAGACCCAGTACTTC
D gene: .; J gene: TRBJ2-5; V gene: TRBV9; clone size: .; CDR3 length: 11; CDR3 protein: CASSRGETQYF; CDR3 DNA: TGTGCCAGCAGCCGAGGGGAGACCCAGTACTTC
D gene: .; J gene: TRBJ1-1; V gene: TRBV10-3; clone size: .; CDR3 length: 14; CDR3 protein: CATDPGEVNTEAFF; CDR3 DNA: TGTGCCACCGACCCTGGGGAGGTGAACACTGAAGCTTTCTTT